Listed below are T cell receptor beta chains from one sample, sequenced in a study of blood T cell repertoires in COVID-19. Sequenced by immunoSEQ multiplex PCR; TCRdb stores in-frame clones only, minus some. This sample carries hundreds of thousands of clones, 89% of them seen once, and the ten largest clones take approximately 3%. Specimen: peripheral blood. The receptors originated from a woman in her twenties or thirties with COVID-19, enrolled during active disease. Both conserved end residues are part of each CDR3. Each record gives: clone size, D gene, V gene, J gene, CDR3 DNA, CDR3 protein. A D gene is named only where the DNA matches it firmly. Clone sizes are given selectively: once, few, many, or a class where the clone is expanded.

abundance: NA; d_gene: TRBD1; v_gene: TRBV27; j_gene: TRBJ1-6; CDR3nt: TGTGCCAGCACGTCTCGGGACAGGGGCAATTCACCCCTCCACTTT; CDR3aa: CASTSRDRGNSPLHF
abundance: NA; d_gene: NA; v_gene: TRBV6-2/TRBV6-3; j_gene: TRBJ2-3; CDR3nt: TGTGCCAGCAGTCCGCTCTTAGCGGATACGCAGTATTTT; CDR3aa: CASSPLLADTQYF
abundance: NA; d_gene: NA; v_gene: TRBV28; j_gene: TRBJ1-6; CDR3nt: TGTGCCAGCAGCCAGGTGGCAAATTCACCCCTCCACTTT; CDR3aa: CASSQVANSPLHF
abundance: NA; d_gene: NA; v_gene: TRBV19; j_gene: TRBJ2-3; CDR3nt: TGTGCCACCTCTTATGGCGGGATCACAGATACGCAGTATTTT; CDR3aa: CATSYGGITDTQYF
abundance: NA; d_gene: NA; v_gene: TRBV19; j_gene: TRBJ1-2; CDR3nt: TGTGCCAGTAGTATACAGGGTGGAGGCTACACCTTC; CDR3aa: CASSIQGGGYTF
abundance: NA; d_gene: TRBD1; v_gene: TRBV18; j_gene: TRBJ1-4; CDR3nt: TGTGCCAGCTCACCAGCGAACAGGGGGGGAACTAATGAAAAACTGTTTTTT; CDR3aa: CASSPANRGGTNEKLFF
abundance: NA; d_gene: NA; v_gene: TRBV24-1; j_gene: TRBJ2-3; CDR3nt: TGTGCCACCAGTGATTCCGGGGGGCTAACAGATACGCAGTATTTT; CDR3aa: CATSDSGGLTDTQYF
abundance: once; d_gene: NA; v_gene: TRBV4-2; j_gene: TRBJ2-3; CDR3nt: TGTGCCAGCAGCCAAGATAGTACGCAGTATTTT; CDR3aa: CASSQDSTQYF
abundance: NA; d_gene: TRBD1; v_gene: TRBV18; j_gene: TRBJ2-1; CDR3nt: TGTGCCAGCTCACTCGCCGGGACAGGGTACGATAATCCCCATAGAGATGAGCAGTTCTTC; CDR3aa: CASSLAGTGYDNPHRDEQFF
abundance: NA; d_gene: NA; v_gene: TRBV6-1; j_gene: TRBJ1-1; CDR3nt: TGTGCCAGCAGTGAAAACAGGCACACTGAAGCTTTCTTT; CDR3aa: CASSENRHTEAFF
abundance: NA; d_gene: NA; v_gene: TRBV7-9; j_gene: TRBJ2-3; CDR3nt: TGTGCCAGCAGCTTGGGGGGAACAGATACGCAGTATTTT; CDR3aa: CASSLGGTDTQYF
abundance: NA; d_gene: TRBD1; v_gene: TRBV30; j_gene: TRBJ1-4; CDR3nt: TGTGCCTGCGGACAGGGGAAACTGTTTTTT; CDR3aa: CACGQGKLFF
abundance: NA; d_gene: TRBD1; v_gene: TRBV19; j_gene: TRBJ1-5; CDR3nt: TGTGCCAGTAGTATCTTGGCAGGGGGCAGTCAGCCCCAGCATTTT; CDR3aa: CASSILAGGSQPQHF